The 18 T cell receptor beta chains in this list originate from one sample, sequenced in a study of cytomegalovirus exposure and HLA in healthy donors. PCR involved 60 Vbeta and 13 Jbeta primers. Libraries were prepared by immunoSEQ multiplex PCR; TCRdb keeps only in-frame clonotypes and omits some of them. The sample has approximately 210,000 clones; around 83% are singletons. The sample comprised PBMCs. The receptors were sampled from a woman in her thirties or forties in good health and CMV-seronegative.

This chain joins TRBV9 and TRBJ2-3; a weak D match, TRBD2 (5 bases). V lost 0 bases to trimming and J lost 0 bases, with 20 bases between them. The CDR3 is made up of 19 amino acids. Germline CDR1 SGDLS, CDR2 YYNGEE. CDR3 sequence: CASSVDDGHPGVSTDTQYF. CDR3 DNA: TGTGCCAGCAGCGTAGACGATGGTCATCCCGGGGTAAGCACAGATACGCAGTATTTT.

In this sample, this clone turned up once. The chain combines TRBV5-1 with TRBJ1-1; no firm D call. This CDR3 is built from 16 residues. Trimming removed 2 bases from V and 0 bases from J, with 14 bases in between. Germline V CDR1 and CDR2: SGHRS, YFSETQ. CDR3 in amino acids: CASSFSTTPMNTEAFF. DNA of the CDR3: TGCGCCAGCAGCTTCTCCACTACCCCGATGAACACTGAAGCTTTCTTT.

This chain connects TRBV27 to TRBJ2-7; 10 bases map to TRBD2. The V gene's germline CDR1 is MNHEY and CDR2 SMNVEV (reference sequence). The CDR3 runs to 14 residues. V was clipped by 2 bases and J by 3 bases; unmatched bases: 1. CDR3 amino acids: CASSLRLAGYEQYF. CDR3 coding DNA: TGTGCCAGCAGTTTAAGACTAGCGGGCTACGAGCAGTACTTC.

The chain has TRBV7-2 and TRBJ1-1, with unresolved D. Germline CDR1 SGHTA, CDR2 FQGNSA. V lost 4 bases, J lost 8 bases, and 5 bases lay in between. The CDR3 has 10 amino acids. The CDR3 DNA sequence: TGTGCCAGCAGCTCAACAGAAGCTTTCTTT. This sequence encodes CASSSTEAFF. Complete variable domain (other parts from reference TRBV7-2 and TRBJ1-1): GAGVSQSPSNKVTEKGKDVELRCDPISGHTALYWYRQSLGQGLEFLIYFQGNSAPDKSGLPSDRFSAERTGGSVSTLTIQRTQQEDSAVYLCASSSTEAFFGQGTRLTVV.

V and J are TRBV23-1 and TRBJ2-1; tentative D call: TRBD1 (5 bases). TRBV23-1 is filed as an ORF, its function uncertain. This CDR3 is 17 amino acids long. Trimming took 6 bases from V and 3 from J, leaving 21 bases between them. CDR3 loop: CASSRTGFLRNYNEQFF. The CDR3, as DNA: TGCGCCAGCAGCCGAACAGGTTTCCTCAGAAACTACAATGAGCAGTTCTTC.

V is TRBV7-5 and J is TRBJ2-1; the table calls TRBD2, which could not be checked here. TRBV7-5 is shown as a pseudogene. The CDR3 length is 16 residues. CDR3 region: CVRSLPERIIPNEQFF. The CDR3 nucleotides read TGTGTCAGAAGCCTCCCAGAGCGGATAATACCCAATGAGCAGTTCTTC.

This chain connects TRBV19 to TRBJ1-2, with D perhaps matching TRBD1 (5 bases). This CDR3 region has 14 residues. V lost 7 bases and J 4 bases, leaving 16 bases between the germline ends. CDR1 is LNHDA and CDR2 is SQIVND in the germline V gene (reference sequence). CDR3 sequence (DNA): TGTGCCAGTACAATGGCAGGGAAATTCTATGGCTACACCTTC. Translating it yields CASTMAGKFYGYTF.

This clone was recorded a few times. This sequence joins TRBV5-1 and TRBJ2-3; maybe TRBD1 (6 bases). CDR3 length: 15 amino acids. V was trimmed by 2 bases and J by 2 bases, leaving 12 bases between them. Germline values: CDR1 SGHRS, CDR2 YFSETQ. The CDR3: CASSLNHRDTDTQYF. Here the CDR3 DNA reads TGCGCCAGCAGCTTAAACCACAGGGACACAGATACGCAGTATTTT.

This chain uses TRBV7-3 with TRBJ1-1; the match to TRBD1 covers 7 bases. V trimming: 1 base; J trimming: 5 bases; junction bases outside the gene matches: 13. The CDR3 sequence is 17 residues long. Germline-derived CDR1 and CDR2 are SGHTA and FQGTGA. The CDR3 DNA reads TGTGCCAGCAGCTTAAGTCCAGGGGGGAGAAGGGAAACTGAAGCTTTCTTT. This codes for CASSLSPGGRRETEAFF. The full variable domain, completed using reference TRBV7-3 and TRBJ1-1, is GAGVSQTPSNKVTEKGKYVELRCDPISGHTALYWYRQSLGQGPEFLIYFQGTGAADDSGLPNDRFFAVRPEGSVSTLKIQRTERGDSAVYLCASSLSPGGRRETEAFFGQGTRLTVV.

This chain uses TRBV28 with TRBJ1-5, with TRBD1 as a possible D gene (5 bases). The ends were cut back, 6 bases at V and 7 bases at J, with 16 bases in the middle. This CDR3 comprises 14 residues. From germline, CDR1 is MDHEN and CDR2 SYDVKM. In nucleotides, the CDR3 is TGTGCCAGCAGCCGGTTTAGGGGTTCCCAGCCCCAGCATTTT. Its translation: CASSRFRGSQPQHF.

The chain carries TRBV5-6 and TRBJ1-1; D is possibly TRBD1 (5 bases). The CDR3 extends over 11 amino acids. The ends were cut back, 6 bases at V and 6 bases at J, with 9 bases in the middle. Germline V gene sequence: CDR1 SGHDT, CDR2 YYEEEE. The CDR3 DNA follows: TGTGCCAGCACCTGGGGCTCTGAAGCTTTCTTT. Its protein is CASTWGSEAFF.

This rearrangement joins TRBV7-2 to TRBJ1-1; 8 nucleotides line up with TRBD1. The CDR3 totals 13 residues. V trimming: 5 bases; J trimming: 5 bases; junction bases outside the gene matches: 4. Germline V CDR1 and CDR2: SGHTA, FQGNSA. CDR3 in DNA: TGTGCCAGCAGCCCGGACAGGGTAACTGAAGCTTTCTTT. This codes for CASSPDRVTEAFF.

This sequence joins TRBV30 and TRBJ1-5; TRBD1 might be the D (5 bases). There are 15 residues in the CDR3. Trimming removed 2 bases from V and 1 base from J, with 12 bases in between. Germline CDR1 reads GTSNPN; CDR2 reads SVGIG (reference sequence). CDR3 residues: CAWSTLGQSNQPQHF. In DNA, the CDR3 is TGTGCCTGGAGTACGTTGGGGCAGAGCAATCAGCCCCAGCATTTT. The full variable domain, in which reference TRBV30 and TRBJ1-5 provide the parts outside the CDR3, is SQTIHQWPATLVQPVGSPLSLECTVEGTSNPNLYWYRQAAGRGLQLLFYSVGIGQISSEVPQNLSASRPQDRQFILSSKKLLLSDSGFYLCAWSTLGQSNQPQHFGDGTRLSIL.

The chain uses TRBV27 and TRBJ1-2; no firm D call. With 2 bases removed from V and 0 bases from J, the gap between germline ends came to 7 bases. Germline V gives CDR1 MNHEY, CDR2 SMNVEV (reference sequence). CDR3 length: 14 amino acids. CDR3 loop: CASSLTGANYGYTF. The CDR3 DNA is TGTGCCAGCAGTTTAACGGGAGCTAACTATGGCTACACCTTC.

The J gene is TRBJ1-4, the V gene TRBV12-5; weak D call: TRBD1 (6 bases). CDR1 is LGHNT and CDR2 is FRNRAP in the germline V gene. This CDR3 contains 16 residues. V gave up 0 bases and J gave up 7 bases, with 15 bases separating them. The CDR3 DNA sequence: TGTGCTAGTGGTTTGGTACGAACAGGGCCCGGTGAAAAACTGTTTTTT. Its protein product is CASGLVRTGPGEKLFF.

This chain links TRBV11-3 with TRBJ2-1, with TRBD2 identical over 8 bases. Germline values: CDR1 SGHNT, CDR2 YENEEA. V lost 5 bases and J lost 6; bases outside the gene matches: 9. CDR3 length equals 15 residues. CDR3: CASSPGLAPLNEQFF. CDR3 DNA sequence: TGTGCCAGCAGCCCAGGACTAGCCCCTCTCAATGAGCAGTTCTTC. Together with reference TRBV11-3 and TRBJ2-1, the CDR3 gives the full variable domain: EAGVVQSPRYKIIEKKQPVAFWCNPISGHNTLYWYLQNLGQGPELLIRYENEEAVDDSQLPKDRFSAERLKGVDSTLKIQPAELGDSAVYLCASSPGLAPLNEQFFGPGTRLTVL.

This clone was seen just once. This chain uses TRBV29-1 with TRBJ1-2; possible D gene TRBD1, 6 bases. This CDR3 comprises 14 residues. CDR1 and CDR2 (germline): SQVTM, ANQGSEA. V lost 7 bases, J lost 4 bases, and 19 bases lay in between. The CDR3 region has the DNA TGCAGCGGTATACAGGGACCCCCGGGCTATGGCTACACCTTC. The encoded protein is CSGIQGPPGYGYTF. Filled out from reference TRBV29-1 and TRBJ1-2, the complete variable domain reads SAVISQKPSRDICQRGTSLTIQCQVDSQVTMMFWYRQQPGQSLTLIATANQGSEATYESGFVIDKFPISRPNLTFSTLTVSNMSPEDSSIYLCSGIQGPPGYGYTFGSGTRLTVV.

The chain employs TRBV7-3 and TRBJ1-3; TRBD1 agrees at 7 bases. J lost 0 bases, V lost 6 bases, and 5 bases had no gene match. CDR1 is SGHTA and CDR2 is FQGTGA in the germline V gene. This CDR3 is 15 amino acids long. In DNA, the CDR3 is TGTGCCAGCAGTACCGGGACAGACTCTGGAAACACCATATATTTT. Its translation: CASSTGTDSGNTIYF.